Each of the 18 T cell receptor beta chains below was sequenced from the same sample in a study of shared clonotypes between healthy human individuals. Measured with immunoSEQ multiplex PCR; TCRdb has only the in-frame clones, and not every one. The table records around 2,000,000 clones, about 95% of them present only once. Naive-designated CD8 cells lacked CD45RO, were positively enriched for CCR7, and omitted terminally differentiated effector memory CD45RA+ cells. The specimen was naive CD8+ T cells sorted from blood. All receptors come from a man aged 18 to 30 in good health.

The chain recombines TRBV7-9 with TRBJ2-2; 7 bases are shared with TRBD1. The length of the CDR3 is 16 residues. V dropped 1 base and J dropped 6; count of bases not matched to a gene: 8. CDR1 and CDR2 from the germline V gene are SEHNR and FQNEAQ (reference sequence). CDR3 loop: CASSLVEGGDSGELFF. CDR3 bases: TGTGCCAGCAGCTTAGTAGAAGGGGGCGATTCCGGGGAGCTGTTTTTT.

This chain uses TRBV28 with TRBJ1-4; perhaps TRBD1 as D (5 bases). Germline CDR1 reads MDHEN; CDR2 reads SYDVKM. The CDR3 runs to 15 residues. The V end was cut by 6 bases, the J end by 6 bases, with 17 bases between. The CDR3, as DNA: TGTGCCAGCAGCCCCCAGACAGAAACGTATGAAAAACTGTTTTTT. It translates to CASSPQTETYEKLFF.

This chain links TRBV5-6 with TRBJ2-7, with TRBD2 matching over 11 bases. The trim removed 4 bases at V and 11 bases at J, leaving 8 bases unmatched. This CDR3 spans 13 amino acids. CDR1 is SGHDT, CDR2 YYEEEE, per germline. CDR3 bases: TGTGCCAGCAGCCTACTAGCGGGAGTGGTGGAGTACTTC. It yields the protein CASSLLAGVVEYF.

The rearrangement uses TRBV13 and TRBJ2-1; 12 bases are shared with TRBD2. The trim removed 5 bases at V and 7 bases at J, leaving 15 bases unmatched. Per germline, CDR1 PRHDT and CDR2 FYEKMQ (reference sequence). CDR3 size: 18 residues. CDR3 in amino acids: CASSRVLAGGPGWNEQFF. The CDR3 DNA sequence: TGTGCCAGCAGCCGAGTCCTAGCGGGAGGGCCAGGTTGGAATGAGCAGTTCTTC.

This sequence joins TRBV2 and TRBJ1-6, with D unresolved. V gave up 5 bases and J gave up 8 bases, with 13 bases separating them. The germline gives CDR1 SNHLY, CDR2 FYNNEI. This CDR3 region has 14 residues. The CDR3 nucleotides read TGTGCCAGCAGTAAAGGCGGATTGGATTCACCCCTCCACTTT. Translated, it gives CASSKGGLDSPLHF.

V gene TRBV4-1 combines with J gene TRBJ1-5; 7 nucleotides line up with TRBD1. V trimming: 6 bases; J trimming: 1 base; junction bases outside the gene matches: 9. The CDR3 runs 16 residues. Germline CDR1 MGHRA, CDR2 YSYEKL. This CDR3 reads CASSPREGASNQPQHF. CDR3 nucleotide sequence: TGCGCCAGCAGTCCAAGAGAGGGGGCGAGCAATCAGCCCCAGCATTTT.

The gene calls are TRBV4-3 and TRBJ1-2; D not certain. Trimming removed 1 base from V and 4 bases from J, with 13 bases in between. Germline CDR1 is LGHNA and CDR2 is YSLEER. The CDR3 is made up of 15 amino acids. The CDR3 DNA is TGCGCCAGCAGCCAAGCAATTGCTATGGCCTATGGCTACACCTTC. It specifies CASSQAIAMAYGYTF.

V is TRBV27 and J is TRBJ2-2; D remains ambiguous. Trimming removed 4 bases from V and 8 bases from J, with 8 bases in between. The CDR3 consists of 12 residues. CDR1 MNHEY and CDR2 SMNVEV come from the germline V gene (reference sequence). CDR3 residues: CASSSIGGELFF. The CDR3 nucleotides are TGTGCCAGCAGTTCGATAGGTGGGGAGCTGTTTTTT.

The genes are TRBV15 and TRBJ2-1; 11 bases are shared with TRBD2. With V trimmed by 5 bases and J by 9 bases, 12 bases remained unmatched. CDR1 and CDR2 (germline): LNHNV, YYDKDF (reference sequence). CDR3 length: 16 amino acids. For the CDR3, the DNA is TGTGCCACCAGCGGTATAGCGGGGGGGCCACTCAGTGAGCAGTTCTTC. As protein: CATSGIAGGPLSEQFF.

A remark on this clone: This same CDR3 is encoded by further DNA sequences in the sample. The rearrangement uses TRBV7-9 and TRBJ2-3; 8 nucleotides line up with TRBD2. V was clipped by 5 bases and J by 3 bases; unmatched bases: 1. The CDR3 is 13 amino acids. The germline V gene has CDR1 SEHNR and CDR2 FQNEAQ (reference sequence). DNA of the CDR3: TGTGCCAGCAGCCGGGGGGGAACAGATACGCAGTATTTT. This encodes CASSRGGTDTQYF.

The CDR3 bases are TGTGCCAGCAGTGACTCCCCGGACAGGGCTGGAAACACCATATATTTT. This sequence encodes CASSDSPDRAGNTIYF. The V call is TRBV25-1, the J call TRBJ1-3; 8 positions match TRBD1. Germline trimming cut 3 bases from V and 2 bases from J; bases unmatched to any gene: 6. Germline loops: CDR1 MGHDK, CDR2 SYGVNS. This CDR3 is built from 16 residues.

The chain joins TRBV13 to TRBJ2-7; 9 positions agree with TRBD2. This CDR3 spans 15 amino acids. The V segment lost 6 bases and the J segment 5 bases; nucleotides outside the gene matches: 11. Per germline, CDR1 PRHDT and CDR2 FYEKMQ (reference sequence). For the CDR3, the DNA is TGTGCCAGCAGTACCCGGGGTAGCGGGAGCCACGAGCAGTACTTC. Encoded protein: CASSTRGSGSHEQYF.

The chain joins TRBV4-1 to TRBJ1-1; 7 bases align to TRBD1. V was clipped by 0 bases and J by 5 bases; unmatched bases: 6. The CDR3 contains 15 residues. Germline CDR1 reads MGHRA; CDR2 reads YSYEKL. The CDR3 loop is CASSQDEGARTEAFF. The CDR3 bases are TGCGCCAGCAGCCAAGATGAGGGGGCGCGAACTGAAGCTTTCTTT.

The V and J genes are TRBV5-4 and TRBJ1-1; no reliable D call. The CDR3 totals 14 residues. Germline loops: CDR1 SGHNT, CDR2 YYREEE (reference sequence). V lost 1 base and J 3 bases, leaving 10 bases between the germline ends. The DNA for the CDR3 is TGTGCCAGCAGCTTGCTGGTTGTAGACACTGAAGCTTTCTTT. Protein sequence: CASSLLVVDTEAFF.

V usage is TRBV2 and J usage is TRBJ2-1; D uncertain. The CDR3 extends over 11 amino acids. Trimming pared 8 bases from V and 6 bases from J, leaving 8 bases between. CDR1 and CDR2 from the germline V gene are SNHLY and FYNNEI. In nucleotides, the CDR3 is TGTGCCAGCGAGAGTAGCAATGAGCAGTTCTTC. This encodes CASESSNEQFF.

Worth noting for this clone: At the DNA level, this CDR3 is encoded by other sequences in the same sample as well. The V call is TRBV19, the J call TRBJ2-7; a weak D match, TRBD1 (5 bases). The germline gives CDR1 LNHDA, CDR2 SQIVND (reference sequence). This CDR3 is built from 13 residues. Deletions cut 5 bases from V and 2 bases from J, with 10 bases between. The CDR3 sequence: CASSPGPTYEQYF. CDR3 nucleotides: TGTGCCAGTAGTCCAGGGCCCACCTACGAGCAGTACTTC.

The rearrangement links TRBV15 to TRBJ2-7; TRBD2 agrees at 8 bases. V dropped 3 bases and J dropped 4; count of bases not matched to a gene: 5. CDR1 LNHNV and CDR2 YYDKDF come from the germline V gene (reference sequence). CDR3 length: 14 amino acids. For the CDR3, the DNA is TGTGCCACCAGCAGTAGCGGGAAATCTTACGAGCAGTACTTC. It codes for CATSSSGKSYEQYF.

The rearrangement links TRBV6-5 to TRBJ1-1; no definite D call. Germline V gives CDR1 MNHEY, CDR2 SVGAGI. CDR3 length: 14 amino acids. The V end was cut by 7 bases, the J end by 1 base, with 13 bases between. CDR3 region: CASTPSGPNTEAFF. CDR3 DNA: TGTGCCAGCACCCCTTCGGGCCCGAACACTGAAGCTTTCTTT.